This T cell receptor (beta chain) was retrieved from a study of patients and donors after allogeneic stem cell transplantation (dated by TCRdb to 2020 to 2021). CDR1 is given as DFQATT and CDR2 as SNEGSKA, both from the germline V gene (reference sequence). For this chain, trimming is 1 base at the V end and 7 bases at the J end, and the number of junction bases without a gene match is 12. From its cysteine to its phenylalanine, the CDR3 spans 15 amino acids. The only DNA kept is the CDR3, 45 bases in frame from the first base. This clonotype was observed a handful of times. Its antigen has not been determined. Base qualities were left out, and no much larger clone turns up one base away. The library was built by means of RT-PCR. Sequenced using a NextSeq 550. Using fastp trimming at Q25 and MiXCR clonotype assembly, TCRdb reanalyzed the public sequencing data and kept in-frame beta chains. Entries that share a CDR3 protein sequence are merged under the most common genes and DNA. This sample gives some 880,000 distinct CDR3 sequences in total; roughly 17% of them show up just once. Of the sample, 5% to 6.5% falls within the top ten clones.

The rearranged segments are TRBV20-1 and TRBJ1-2, with 7 junctional bases fitting TRBD1. The TCR sequence derives from a human donor who was either an allogeneic HSCT recipient or a stem cell or donor lymphocyte infusion donor (not recorded which). It is not recorded whose cells these are; they may come from a transplant donor. Material: blood, either unsorted or a sorted T cell fraction (not recorded which). DNA sequence: TGCAGTGCTAGAGTGGGACAGTTTGCGGCGGGTGGCTACACCTTC. Translated, this is CSARVGQFAAGGYTF.